Listed here are 26 T cell receptor beta chains from one sample, sequenced in a study of T cells in Graves' hyperthyroidism and ophthalmopathy. RNA transcripts gave rise to amplified TCR beta CDR3 regions. The HTBI primer set served for first-round RT-PCR of the TCR CDR3. TCRdb reanalysed the multiplex PCR reads using MiXCR and keeps one entry per CDR3 protein. The sample includes 550,000 to 700,000 distinct CDR3 sequences, around 46% of them seen just once. The sequenced sample consisted of peripheral blood or thyroid tissue (not recorded which). The receptor source for this set is an adult woman with Graves' disease, either hyperthyroidism or ophthalmopathy (not recorded which).

The rearrangement joins TRBV5-1 to TRBJ2-7; 8 bases line up with TRBD2. The CDR3 length is 15 residues. V shed 2 bases and J 5 bases; nucleotides not matched to a gene: 9. Per the germline V gene, CDR1 is SGHRS and CDR2 is YFSETQ. The DNA for the CDR3 is TGCGCCAGCAGCTTCGTTCTAGCGGGTACCGACGAGCAGTACTTC. Translation gives CASSFVLAGTDEQYF.

There are a few counts of this clonotype. The J gene is TRBJ1-2, the V gene TRBV6-5; D might be TRBD1 (5 bases). The CDR3 has 14 amino acids. The V gene lost 2 bases and the J gene lost 4 bases, with 11 bases spanning the gap. Per germline, CDR1 MNHEY and CDR2 SVGAGI. The CDR3 loop reads CASSYDSPVYGYTF. The CDR3 DNA reads TGTGCCAGCAGTTACGACAGTCCCGTCTATGGCTACACCTTC.

The sample holds many counts of this clonotype. The rearrangement joins TRBV15 to TRBJ2-6; D ambiguous. Germline V gene sequence: CDR1 LNHNV, CDR2 YYDKDF (reference sequence). The CDR3 covers 18 residues. V lost 0 bases and J lost 0, with 12 bases in between. This CDR3 is CATSRDFNTYSGANVLTF. The CDR3 coding sequence is TGTGCCACCAGCAGAGATTTTAACACCTACTCTGGGGCCAACGTCCTGACTTTC.

Only one count was recorded for this clonotype. The chain uses TRBV7-9 and TRBJ2-6, with D perhaps matching TRBD1 (6 bases). Germline V gives CDR1 SEHNR, CDR2 FQNEAQ (reference sequence). The CDR3 has 15 residues. Trimming took off 9 bases at V and 2 bases at J, with 14 bases between the two ends. The chain's CDR3 is CASGYREAGANVLTF. CDR3 DNA sequence: TGTGCCAGTGGCTACAGGGAAGCTGGGGCCAACGTCCTGACTTTC.

The rearrangement links TRBV20-1 to TRBJ2-7; no firm D call. Germline V gene data show CDR1 as DFQATT and CDR2 as SNEGSKA (reference sequence). With 2 bases removed from V and 4 bases from J, the gap between germline ends came to 12 bases. The CDR3 loop spans 13 amino acids. The CDR3 sequence is CSARKGKVYEQYF. The CDR3 bases are TGCAGTGCTAGAAAGGGAAAGGTTTACGAGCAGTACTTC.

The table lists this clonotype with a few counts. The genes are TRBV7-6 and TRBJ2-7, with a weak D call TRBD1 (6 bases). CDR3 size: 15 residues. V lost 2 bases to trimming and J lost 6 bases, with 17 bases between them. Germline V lookup: CDR1 SGHVS, CDR2 FNYEAQ. The CDR3 DNA reads as TGTGCCAGCAGCTTACTGATCCAGGGACAAGGCGAGCAGTACTTC. Translating gives CASSLLIQGQGEQYF.

The chain couples TRBV12-3 or TRBV12-4 to TRBJ1-1; 10 bases fit TRBD1. Trimming took 6 bases from V and 11 from J; bases not matched to a gene: 9. This CDR3 is built from 13 residues. DNA of the CDR3: TGTGCCAGCAGATCCGGGACAGGGGACGTTGCTTTCTTT. Protein: CASRSGTGDVAFF.

In DNA, the CDR3 is TGTGCCAGCAGCTTAGCGGGTAGGGCCGGAGAGACCCAGTACTTC. Protein product: CASSLAGRAGETQYF. The rearrangement uses TRBV7-8 and TRBJ2-5; D ambiguous. Trimming cost V 0 bases and J 4 bases, with 12 bases left between them. Germline V gene sequence: CDR1 SGHVS, CDR2 FQNEAQ. The CDR3 is 15 residues long.

The chain combines TRBV3-1 with TRBJ2-3; 9 positions agree with TRBD2. V lost 3 bases and J lost 2; bases outside the gene matches: 6. This CDR3 is 16 amino acids long. Germline V gives CDR1 LGHDT, CDR2 YNNKEL (reference sequence). The CDR3 spells CASSQDGGRATDTQYF. CDR3 sequence (DNA): TGTGCCAGCAGCCAGGACGGCGGGAGGGCCACAGATACGCAGTATTTT.

The rearrangement joins TRBV5-1 to TRBJ2-5, with D possibly TRBD1 on 6 matching bases. Germline V gene sequence: CDR1 SGHRS, CDR2 YFSETQ. The CDR3 length is 16 residues. Trimming took 4 bases from V and 2 from J, leaving 18 bases between them. CDR3 DNA: TGCGCCAGCAGCCTGGCCGGCAGGGGATTTCAAGAGACCCAGTACTTC. Its protein product is CASSLAGRGFQETQYF.

This clonotype appeared many times. The V and J genes are TRBV4-1 and TRBJ1-5, with TRBD1 as a possible D gene (5 bases). The CDR3 contains 15 residues. In germline, CDR1 is MGHRA, CDR2 YSYEKL. V lost 0 bases and J lost 6, with 12 bases in between. The CDR3 is CASSQDLGVSQPQHF. CDR3 nucleotide sequence: TGCGCCAGCAGCCAAGACTTGGGGGTCAGTCAGCCCCAGCATTTT.

This rearrangement joins TRBV24-1 to TRBJ2-3, with a tentative D call TRBD2 (5 bases). Germline V CDR1 and CDR2: KGHDR, SFDVKD. Trimming pared 0 bases from V and 6 bases from J, leaving 12 bases between. The CDR3 runs to 15 residues. CDR3 coding DNA: TGTGCCACCAGTGATTTGAGCCGGGATACGGATACGCAGTATTTT. This codes for CATSDLSRDTDTQYF.

J is TRBJ1-2 and V is TRBV20-1, with a possible D match to TRBD1 (5 bases). V was shortened by 6 bases and J by 5 bases, with 16 bases between the two germline ends. The germline V gene encodes CDR1 DFQATT and CDR2 SNEGSKA (reference sequence). This CDR3 region has 13 residues. The CDR3 nucleotides are TGCAGTGCAGTAGGGGCTACTGGATATGGCTACACCTTC. Translating gives CSAVGATGYGYTF.

V and J are TRBV29-1 and TRBJ2-7; D may be TRBD1 (5 bases). Germline V gives CDR1 SQVTM, CDR2 ANQGSEA. Trimming shortened V by 3 bases and J by 3 bases, and 12 bases separated the two germline ends. CDR3 length equals 13 residues. The CDR3 DNA reads TGCAGCGTTGAGGTACAGGCCAACTACGAGCAGTACTTC. Encoded protein: CSVEVQANYEQYF.

The chain recombines TRBV7-2 with TRBJ2-7; TRBD2 matches at 10 bases. The CDR3 is 15 amino acids. Germline V gene data show CDR1 as SGHTA and CDR2 as FQGNSA. V lost 5 bases, J lost 7 bases, and 11 bases stayed unmatched. The CDR3 DNA reads TGTGCCAGCAGCCTGCAGCGGGAGGGCCAGGGGGAGCAGTACTTC. This encodes CASSLQREGQGEQYF.

Worth noting for this clonotype: Sequence at one end of the junction differs from germline and may be a read error. The gene calls are TRBV2 and TRBJ2-7; 9 nucleotides line up with TRBD2. Germline-derived CDR1 and CDR2 are SNHLY and FYNNEI. The CDR3 totals 15 residues. CDR3 residues: CASREGIAGVYEQYF. Here the CDR3 DNA reads TGTGCCAGCAGGGAAGGGATAGCGGGAGTGTACGAGCAGTACTTC.

This clonotype was counted at least ten times. The V gene is TRBV19, the J gene TRBJ1-5, with no clear D. Trimming stripped 10 bases from V and 3 bases from J, with 10 bases between. This CDR3 contains 12 residues. In germline, CDR1 is LNHDA, CDR2 SQIVND (reference sequence). In nucleotides, the CDR3 is TGTGCCACCTCTCGCCCCAATCAGCCCCAGCATTTT. Its translation: CATSRPNQPQHF. Filled out from reference TRBV19 and TRBJ1-5, the complete variable domain reads DGGITQSPKYLFRKEGQNVTLSCEQNLNHDAMYWYRQDPGQGLRLIYYSQIVNDFQKGDIAEGYSVSREKKESFPLTVTSAQKNPTAFYLCATSRPNQPQHFGDGTRLSIL.

V and J are TRBV5-6 and TRBJ1-2, with TRBD1 matching over 7 bases. V shed 7 bases, J shed 8 bases, and the junction held 8 bases outside the gene matches. There are 12 residues in the CDR3. In germline, CDR1 is SGHDT, CDR2 YYEEEE. The DNA for the CDR3 is TGTGCCAGCGGTCGACAGGGCGGGGGCTACACCTTC. Translated: CASGRQGGGYTF. The entire variable domain, with the rest obtained from reference TRBV5-6 and TRBJ1-2, is as follows: DAGVTQSPTHLIKTRGQQVTLRCSPKSGHDTVSWYQQALGQGPQFIFQYYEEEERQRGNFPDRFSGHQFPNYSSELNVNALLLGDSALYLCASGRQGGGYTFGSGTRLTVV.

This clonotype was counted ten times or more. The chain is built from TRBV5-5 and TRBJ2-7; D gene uncertain. The CDR3 has 13 amino acids. The V and J ends lost 3 bases and 5 bases respectively, with 12 bases between them. Per the germline V gene, CDR1 is SGHKS and CDR2 is YYEKEE (reference sequence). CDR3 coding DNA: TGTGCCAGCAGCTCGCAGGCTGGGGACGAGCAGTACTTC. As protein: CASSSQAGDEQYF.

About this clonotype: The junction departs from germline at one end; a sequencing error may be responsible. The chain joins TRBV7-6 to TRBJ2-5; 7 nucleotides align to TRBD1. CDR1 is SGHVS and CDR2 is FNYEAQ in the germline V gene. CDR3 size: 15 residues. CDR3 protein: CASSQEPTGMETQYF. CDR3 DNA: TGCGCCAGCAGCCAAGAGCCGACAGGGATGGAGACCCAGTACTTC.

This clonotype has a handful of counts. The CDR3 reads CSVGYASVKHTEAFF. The CDR3 DNA reads TGCAGCGTTGGGTACGCGTCAGTCAAGCACACTGAAGCTTTCTTT. This chain links TRBV29-1 with TRBJ1-1; D gene unclear. The V and J ends lost 4 bases and 3 bases respectively, with 18 bases between them. The CDR3 extends over 15 amino acids. The germline gives CDR1 SQVTM, CDR2 ANQGSEA.

Ten or more counts support this clonotype. The rearrangement uses TRBV20-1 and TRBJ2-5, with 11 bases identical to TRBD2. V gave up 5 bases and J gave up 4 bases; unmatched junction bases: 9. The CDR3 is made up of 15 amino acids. Germline V gives CDR1 DFQATT, CDR2 SNEGSKA (reference sequence). The CDR3 nucleotides read TGCAGTGCTCACTTAGCGGGAGGGCCTCGAGAGACCCAGTACTTC. Translation: CSAHLAGGPRETQYF.

The rearrangement joins TRBV6-1 to TRBJ1-3; no definite D call. This CDR3 spans 12 amino acids. V lost 5 bases and J lost 5, with 7 bases in between. CDR1 is MNHNS and CDR2 is SASEGT in the germline V gene. CDR3 sequence reads: CASSPTRNTIYF. In DNA, the CDR3 is TGTGCCAGCAGTCCAACCCGAAACACCATATATTTT.

This clonotype was counted ten times or more. The V call is TRBV20-1, the J call TRBJ2-7, with D unresolved. This CDR3 has 12 residues. CDR1 is DFQATT and CDR2 is SNEGSKA in the germline V gene (reference sequence). Trimming took 5 bases from V and 6 from J, leaving 14 bases between them. CDR3: CSALTGLTEQYF. CDR3 bases: TGCAGTGCTTTAACCGGCCTTACCGAGCAGTACTTC.

The sample holds many counts of this clonotype. The V call is TRBV6-4, the J call TRBJ2-3, with D tentatively TRBD1 (5 bases). The CDR3 runs 14 residues. Trimming shortened V by 10 bases and J by 2 bases, and 16 bases separated the two germline ends. CDR1 MRHNA and CDR2 SNTAGT come from the germline V gene. CDR3 in amino acids: CAITMGPNTDTQYF. For the CDR3, the DNA is TGTGCCATTACAATGGGGCCTAACACAGATACGCAGTATTTT.

The V gene is TRBV20-1, the J gene TRBJ2-2, with D perhaps TRBD1 (5 bases). The ends were cut back, 6 bases at V and 4 bases at J, with 15 bases in the middle. Germline CDR1 and CDR2: DFQATT and SNEGSKA (reference sequence). The CDR3 contains 14 residues. CDR3 DNA: TGCAGTGCCCCTGAAAGGGGTCCCACCGGGGAGCTGTTTTTT. Translation: CSAPERGPTGELFF.